The subject of this entry is one T cell receptor (beta chain). The clone's antigen remains unknown. The sample holds no much larger clone one base away, and base qualities are not on file. The source of the sample is a study of patients and donors after allogeneic stem cell transplantation (dated by TCRdb to 2020 to 2022). Library prep was done by RT-PCR. These reads were obtained on a NextSeq 550. TCRdb cleaned the public reads at Q25 with fastp, built clones with MiXCR and kept in-frame beta chains. One record per CDR3 amino acid sequence lists the most common genes and DNA. Here the sample has over 2,000 distinct CDR3 sequences; roughly 19% occur a single time. Of the sample, around 12% is held by the ten largest clones. The CDR3 runs 11 amino acids, cysteine and phenylalanine included. The kept DNA is CDR3 alone, 33 bases in frame from the first base. CDR1 and CDR2 (SGHRS, YFSETQ) derive from the germline V gene. V was cut back by 5 bases and J by 7 bases, leaving a gap of 8 bases between them.

Sequenced: blood, either unsorted or a sorted T cell fraction (not recorded which). The receptor comes from a human donor who was either an allogeneic HSCT recipient or a stem cell or donor lymphocyte infusion donor (not recorded which). It is not recorded whose cells these are; they may come from a transplant donor. Here the chain combines TRBV5-1 and TRBJ2-3, with an unclear D gene assignment. The DNA reads TGCGCCAGCAGGGTGCAGAATACGCAGTATTTT. This sequence encodes CASRVQNTQYF.